The clone carrying this T cell receptor beta chain has only one observation. Its antigen is not known. This sample was taken from a study of OX40 agonist ivuxolimab in advanced cancers. General study findings and limits: There were, on average, more expanded clones in CD8+ T cells than in CD4+.

The assay was immunoSEQ multiplex PCR, and TCRdb's table has in-frame clones only and misses some. This table has under 25,000 clones, 75% to 85% appearing once. This sequence originates from an adult with an advanced solid tumor such as melanoma, head and neck, liver or kidney cancer. The sample was CD4+ or CD8+ T cells sorted from blood, taken in a trial of the OX40 agonist ivuxolimab.

The CDR3 nucleotides read TGCAGCGTTGTGGCAGGGGGCAATCAGCCCCAGCATTTT. It is translated as CSVVAGGNQPQHF. J is TRBJ1-5 and V is TRBV29-1; perhaps TRBD1 as D (6 bases). The V end lost 4 bases, the J end lost 2 bases, and 9 bases lay between the germline ends. The CDR3 contains 13 residues. Germline V CDR1 and CDR2: SQVTM, ANQGSEA. The full variable domain, rest sourced from reference TRBV29-1 and TRBJ1-5, is SAVISQKPSRDICQRGTSLTIQCQVDSQVTMMFWYRQQPGQSLTLIATANQGSEATYESGFVIDKFPISRPNLTFSTLTVSNMSPEDSSIYLCSVVAGGNQPQHFGDGTRLSIL.